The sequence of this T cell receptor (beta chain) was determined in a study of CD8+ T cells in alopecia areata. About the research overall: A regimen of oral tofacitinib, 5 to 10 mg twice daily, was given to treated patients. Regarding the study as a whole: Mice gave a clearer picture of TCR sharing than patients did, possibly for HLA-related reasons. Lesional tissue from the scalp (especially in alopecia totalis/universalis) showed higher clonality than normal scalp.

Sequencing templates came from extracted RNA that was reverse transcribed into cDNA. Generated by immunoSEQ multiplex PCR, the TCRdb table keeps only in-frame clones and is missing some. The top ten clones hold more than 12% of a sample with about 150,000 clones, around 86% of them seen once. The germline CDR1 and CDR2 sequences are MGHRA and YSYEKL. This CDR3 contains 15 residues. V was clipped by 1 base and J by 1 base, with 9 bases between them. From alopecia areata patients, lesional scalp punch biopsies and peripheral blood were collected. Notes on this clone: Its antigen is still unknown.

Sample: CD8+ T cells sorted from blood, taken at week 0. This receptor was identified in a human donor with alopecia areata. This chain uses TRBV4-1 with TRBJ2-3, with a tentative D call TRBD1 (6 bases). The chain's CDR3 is CASSQGGRGTDTQYF. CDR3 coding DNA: TGCGCCAGCAGCCAAGGGGGGCGGGGCACAGATACGCAGTATTTT.